The 14 T cell receptor beta chains given below trace back to one sample, sequenced in a study of beta chain features in type 1 diabetes. The investigators reverse transcribed all of the isolated RNA, so they sequenced expressed TCRB transcripts. Here immunoSEQ multiplex PCR was the method, and the copy in TCRdb shows in-frame clones only, minus some. The sample gives about 150,000 clones, about a tenth of which show up once; 0.68% is in the top ten. Material for sequencing was central memory CD4+ T cells from blood. The receptors come from a man aged 18 to 29 in good health.

The chain links TRBV11-1 to TRBJ2-4; a weak D match, TRBD2 (6 bases). The V end was cut by 5 bases, the J end by 5 bases, with 13 bases between. The CDR3 runs 14 residues. Germline V gene data show CDR1 as SGHAT and CDR2 as FQDESV (reference sequence). The CDR3 spells CASSRRTGENIQYF. The CDR3 bases are TGTGCCAGCAGCCGACGGACGGGGGAAAACATTCAGTACTTC.

This clone was counted between two and nine times. The V gene is TRBV30, the J gene TRBJ1-2; TRBD1 matches 9 bases. The V segment lost 7 bases and the J segment 3 bases; nucleotides outside the gene matches: 6. Germline V gene data show CDR1 as GTSNPN and CDR2 as SVGIG (reference sequence). The CDR3 contains 13 residues. This CDR3 reads CASTGGMDYGYTF. The DNA for the CDR3 is TGTGCCTCAACAGGGGGCATGGACTATGGCTACACCTTC. Together with reference TRBV30 and TRBJ1-2, the CDR3 gives the full variable domain: SQTIHQWPATLVQPVGSPLSLECTVEGTSNPNLYWYRQAAGRGLQLLFYSVGIGQISSEVPQNLSASRPQDRQFILSSKKLLLSDSGFYLCASTGGMDYGYTFGSGTRLTVV.

There are a few counts of this clone. The J gene is TRBJ1-3, the V gene TRBV4-1; D remains ambiguous. V was shortened by 0 bases and J by 4 bases, with 10 bases between the two germline ends. The CDR3 contains 15 residues. Germline-derived CDR1 and CDR2 are MGHRA and YSYEKL. In DNA form, the CDR3 reads TGCGCCAGCAGCCAAGACTCGGGGAGCGGAAACACCATATATTTT. Protein product: CASSQDSGSGNTIYF.

This chain joins TRBV2 and TRBJ1-5; 12 bases match TRBD1. V shed 4 bases and J 6 bases; nucleotides not matched to a gene: 7. The CDR3 spans 16 residues. The germline gives CDR1 SNHLY, CDR2 FYNNEI. The DNA for the CDR3 is TGTGCCAGCAGTGGAGCCGGGACAGGGGGCCGTCAGCCCCAGCATTTT. Encoded protein: CASSGAGTGGRQPQHF.

The chain has TRBV5-4 and TRBJ2-7, with 11 bases that match TRBD2. This CDR3 spans 16 amino acids. Trimming took 4 bases from V and 1 from J; bases not matched to a gene: 7. CDR1 is SGHNT and CDR2 is YYREEE in the germline V gene (reference sequence). CDR3 coding DNA: TGTGCCAGCAGCGCCGGTAGCGGGGGGGTTTCCTACGAGCAGTACTTC. This translates into CASSAGSGGVSYEQYF.

This clone has just a few counts. The rearrangement uses TRBV7-9 and TRBJ2-4, with a tentative D call TRBD2 (7 bases). V was clipped by 3 bases and J by 3 bases, with 12 bases between them. The CDR3 is 15 amino acids. CDR1 is SEHNR and CDR2 is FQNEAQ in the germline V gene (reference sequence). DNA for the CDR3: TGTGCCAGCAGCTTTGGGGGGGCTGACAAAAACATTCAGTACTTC. Encoded protein: CASSFGGADKNIQYF.

This clone has a handful of counts. The chain links TRBV9 to TRBJ2-7, with D possibly matching TRBD1 (6 bases). Germline V gene sequence: CDR1 SGDLS, CDR2 YYNGEE. V was shortened by 0 bases and J by 2 bases, with 18 bases between the two germline ends. This CDR3 comprises 17 residues. The CDR3 coding sequence is TGTGCCAGCAGCGTAGATTCGACAGGCTATACTACCTACGAGCAGTACTTC. It translates to CASSVDSTGYTTYEQYF.

In this sample, this clone turned up a few times. The V call is TRBV29-1, the J call TRBJ1-1, with a tentative D call TRBD1 (5 bases). This CDR3 has 12 residues. Germline CDR1 is SQVTM and CDR2 is ANQGSEA. V lost 6 bases to trimming and J lost 0 bases, with 8 bases between them. The CDR3: CSVDRMNTEAFF. Here the CDR3 DNA reads TGCAGCGTCGACAGAATGAACACTGAAGCTTTCTTT. Complete variable domain (other parts from reference TRBV29-1 and TRBJ1-1): SAVISQKPSRDICQRGTSLTIQCQVDSQVTMMFWYRQQPGQSLTLIATANQGSEATYESGFVIDKFPISRPNLTFSTLTVSNMSPEDSSIYLCSVDRMNTEAFFGQGTRLTVV.

The gene calls are TRBV4-1 and TRBJ2-6; D is perhaps TRBD1 (6 bases). The CDR3 extends over 16 amino acids. Germline V CDR1 and CDR2: MGHRA, YSYEKL. Trimming took 0 bases from V and 8 from J, leaving 14 bases between them. Written as DNA, the CDR3 is TGCGCCAGCAGCCAAGATCGCCACAGGGTTACCAACGTCCTGACTTTC. Translating it yields CASSQDRHRVTNVLTF.

V and J are TRBV2 and TRBJ2-5, with D tentatively TRBD2 (6 bases). V was clipped by 5 bases and J by 9 bases, with 13 bases between them. The CDR3 length is 12 residues. The germline gives CDR1 SNHLY, CDR2 FYNNEI. CDR3 sequence (DNA): TGTGCCAGCAGTTACAAAGGAGGGTCCCAGTACTTC. It translates to CASSYKGGSQYF.

The chain recombines TRBV27 with TRBJ2-7, with 10 bases that match TRBD1. The V gene end was trimmed by 3 bases and the J gene end by 7 bases; junction bases not matched to a gene: 6. Germline CDR1 is MNHEY and CDR2 is SMNVEV (reference sequence). The CDR3 runs to 14 residues. The DNA of the CDR3 is TGTGCCAGCAGTTTCAGACAGGGGGCTTCTGAGCAGTACTTC. Translating gives CASSFRQGASEQYF.

The V gene is TRBV20-1, the J gene TRBJ2-7, with D possibly matching TRBD1 (5 bases). V was pared by 3 bases and J by 3 bases, with 6 bases between. This CDR3 spans 11 amino acids. Looked up from germline, CDR1 is DFQATT and CDR2 is SNEGSKA (reference sequence). DNA of the CDR3: TGCAGTGCTAGTGACAGCTACGAGCAGTACTTC. This codes for CSASDSYEQYF.

This clone was counted between two and nine times. The genes are TRBV7-2 and TRBJ2-3; 7 nucleotides align to TRBD2. The CDR3 covers 15 residues. The junction had 13 bases not matched to a gene; V was cut back by 7 bases and J by 6 bases. Germline CDR1 and CDR2: SGHTA and FQGNSA. The CDR3 DNA is TGTGCCAGCACCCCCTTGCGGGGGACTTACGATACGCAGTATTTT. Translated, it gives CASTPLRGTYDTQYF. The whole variable domain, remainder taken from reference TRBV7-2 and TRBJ2-3, is GAGVSQSPSNKVTEKGKDVELRCDPISGHTALYWYRQSLGQGLEFLIYFQGNSAPDKSGLPSDRFSAERTGGSVSTLTIQRTQQEDSAVYLCASTPLRGTYDTQYFGPGTRLTVL.

This clone was seen many times. The rearrangement joins TRBV5-1 to TRBJ2-7, with TRBD2 matching 7 bases. V was pared by 0 bases and J by 3 bases, with 9 bases of the junction left unmatched. The CDR3 is made up of 16 amino acids. CDR1 is SGHRS and CDR2 is YFSETQ in the germline V gene. As DNA, the CDR3 is TGCGCCAGCAGCTTGGTCGACGTGGGGGGGATCTACGAGCAGTACTTC. As protein: CASSLVDVGGIYEQYF.